These 15 T cell receptor beta chains originate from one sample sequenced in a study of blood T cell repertoires in COVID-19. Generated by immunoSEQ multiplex PCR, the TCRdb table keeps only in-frame clones and is missing some. The sample includes fewer than 300,000 clones, around 90% of them seen just once. The sequenced sample was peripheral blood. These receptors were collected from a woman aged 45 to 65 with COVID-19, enrolled during active disease.

This chain connects TRBV4-2 to TRBJ2-7; 8 bases are a match to TRBD2. The CDR3 has 15 amino acids. V shed 0 bases and J 7 bases; nucleotides not matched to a gene: 8. The germline V gene has CDR1 LGHNA and CDR2 YNFKEQ. CDR3 residues: CASSQEIGTRLEQYF. The CDR3 DNA reads TGTGCCAGCAGCCAAGAAATCGGGACTAGACTAGAGCAGTACTTC.

A note on this clone: The sample carries other DNA sequences with the same CDR3. This rearrangement joins TRBV29-1 to TRBJ1-1; no clear D. CDR3 size: 11 residues. Deletions cut 4 bases from V and 0 bases from J, with 3 bases between. Germline loops: CDR1 SQVTM, CDR2 ANQGSEA. Here the CDR3 DNA reads TGCAGCGTTGTAATGAACACTGAAGCTTTCTTT. Amino acids: CSVVMNTEAFF.

The J gene is TRBJ2-7, the V gene TRBV6-5, with 8 bases that match TRBD1. Trimming removed 7 bases from V and 4 bases from J; junction bases left unmatched: 9. The germline CDR1 and CDR2 sequences are MNHEY and SVGAGI. The CDR3 extends over 14 amino acids. The CDR3 reads CASKPRTGIYEQYF. CDR3 coding DNA: TGTGCCAGCAAGCCGAGGACAGGGATTTACGAGCAGTACTTC.

The CDR3 reads CASTGQGDSPLHF. In DNA, the CDR3 is TGTGCCAGCACCGGACAGGGGGATTCACCCCTCCACTTT. The chain combines TRBV7-9 with TRBJ1-6; 10 nucleotides match TRBD1. The CDR3 length is 13 residues. Per the germline V gene, CDR1 is SEHNR and CDR2 is FQNEAQ (reference sequence). With V trimmed by 7 bases and J by 8 bases, 2 bases remained unmatched.

DNA of the CDR3: TGTGCCAGCAGCCCCAGGGCCCAGACCGGGGAGCTGTTTTTT. Its translation is CASSPRAQTGELFF. The gene calls are TRBV11-2 and TRBJ2-2; possible D gene TRBD1, 5 bases. The CDR3 spans 14 residues. The V gene's germline CDR1 is SGHAT and CDR2 FQNNGV. The germline V and J ends were trimmed by 5 bases and 5 bases, with 12 bases remaining between them.

The chain has TRBV9 and TRBJ2-1; D is possibly TRBD1 (7 bases). Trimming stripped 7 bases from V and 5 bases from J, with 25 bases between. From germline, CDR1 is SGDLS and CDR2 YYNGEE. This CDR3 is built from 17 residues. CDR3 coding DNA: TGTGCCAGCTACCCCAAGGGGGCGGGAAAAGCCCACAATGAGCAGTTCTTC. As protein: CASYPKGAGKAHNEQFF.

This clone turned up a few times. The gene calls are TRBV7-8 and TRBJ1-2; 7 positions agree with TRBD1. Germline CDR1 SGHVS, CDR2 FQNEAQ. The CDR3 consists of 14 residues. The V segment lost 1 base and the J segment 2 bases; nucleotides outside the gene matches: 1. In DNA, the CDR3 is TGTGCCAGCAGCTTAGTGGACAGGAACTATGGCTACACCTTC. Its protein is CASSLVDRNYGYTF.

The J gene is TRBJ2-7, the V gene TRBV30, with 9 bases identical to TRBD2. V gave up 0 bases and J gave up 2 bases; unmatched junction bases: 5. This CDR3 is built from 15 residues. Germline V gene sequence: CDR1 GTSNPN, CDR2 SVGIG (reference sequence). CDR3 protein: CAWSVGVAGAYEQYF. The CDR3 DNA reads as TGTGCCTGGAGTGTTGGTGTAGCGGGAGCCTACGAGCAGTACTTC. Full variable domain (missing parts from reference TRBV30 and TRBJ2-7): SQTIHQWPATLVQPVGSPLSLECTVEGTSNPNLYWYRQAAGRGLQLLFYSVGIGQISSEVPQNLSASRPQDRQFILSSKKLLLSDSGFYLCAWSVGVAGAYEQYFGPGTRLTVT.

The chain uses TRBV11-2 and TRBJ1-1, with D unclear. V gave up 1 base and J gave up 4 bases, with 16 bases separating them. CDR3 size: 16 residues. The V gene's germline CDR1 is SGHAT and CDR2 FQNNGV. CDR3 nucleotide sequence: TGTGCCAGCAGCTTAGTAGCCCAATCCAGAGTCACTGAAGCTTTCTTT. Its protein is CASSLVAQSRVTEAFF. The whole variable domain, remainder taken from reference TRBV11-2 and TRBJ1-1, is EAGVAQSPRYKIIEKRQSVAFWCNPISGHATLYWYQQILGQGPKLLIQFQNNGVVDDSQLPKDRFSAERLKGVDSTLKIQPAKLEDSAVYLCASSLVAQSRVTEAFFGQGTRLTVV.

The chain has TRBV7-8 and TRBJ1-1; D remains unclear. V was trimmed by 5 bases and J by 0 bases, leaving 19 bases between them. The CDR3 is made up of 17 amino acids. Germline V gives CDR1 SGHVS, CDR2 FQNEAQ. In nucleotides, the CDR3 is TGTGCCAGCAGCGCCCGAGGGAATGGGTACATGAACACTGAAGCTTTCTTT. Its translation: CASSARGNGYMNTEAFF.

This chain links TRBV27 with TRBJ2-7; TRBD1 might be the D (6 bases). The CDR3 loop spans 13 amino acids. CDR1 and CDR2 from the germline V gene are MNHEY and SMNVEV (reference sequence). The ends were cut back, 3 bases at V and 5 bases at J, with 11 bases in the middle. The CDR3 protein is CASSFSRGNEQYF. Here the CDR3 DNA reads TGTGCCAGCAGTTTTAGCAGGGGCAACGAGCAGTACTTC.

V gene TRBV27 combines with J gene TRBJ1-2; TRBD1 matches at 7 bases. V shed 4 bases, J shed 6 bases, and the junction held 5 bases outside the gene matches. This CDR3 has 13 amino acids. The germline CDR1 and CDR2 sequences are MNHEY and SMNVEV (reference sequence). CDR3 nucleotide sequence: TGTGCCAGCAGTTACGGAGGGGGCGATGGCTACACCTTC. Its translation: CASSYGGGDGYTF.

This sequence joins TRBV5-6 and TRBJ1-5; 7 bases match TRBD1. CDR3 size: 17 residues. Germline trimming cut 4 bases from V and 4 bases from J; bases unmatched to any gene: 14. The germline V gene encodes CDR1 SGHDT and CDR2 YYEEEE. Written as DNA, the CDR3 is TGTGCCAGCAGCCCATCTACGACCGGGACAGCTAATCAGCCCCAGCATTTT. Translation: CASSPSTTGTANQPQHF.

This clone was counted only a few times. The chain has TRBV5-4 and TRBJ1-5, with D perhaps TRBD1 (6 bases). This CDR3 region has 15 residues. Trimming left V 4 bases short and J 6 bases short, with 17 bases between. Germline loops: CDR1 SGHNT, CDR2 YYREEE (reference sequence). The CDR3 coding sequence is TGTGCCAGCAGCAGATCTCCAGGGGCTAGTCAGCCCCAGCATTTT. This codes for CASSRSPGASQPQHF. The whole variable domain, filled in from reference TRBV5-4 and TRBJ1-5, reads ETGVTQSPTHLIKTRGQQVTLRCSSQSGHNTVSWYQQALGQGPQFIFQYYREEENGRGNFPPRFSGLQFPNYSSELNVNALELDDSALYLCASSRSPGASQPQHFGDGTRLSIL.

V and J are TRBV19 and TRBJ1-1; no reliable D call. CDR1 and CDR2 from the germline V gene are LNHDA and SQIVND (reference sequence). CDR3 length: 14 residues. The V gene lost 0 bases and the J gene lost 4 bases, with 9 bases spanning the gap. CDR3 sequence: CASSIDGVGTEAFF. CDR3 coding DNA: TGTGCCAGTAGTATAGACGGGGTTGGCACTGAAGCTTTCTTT.